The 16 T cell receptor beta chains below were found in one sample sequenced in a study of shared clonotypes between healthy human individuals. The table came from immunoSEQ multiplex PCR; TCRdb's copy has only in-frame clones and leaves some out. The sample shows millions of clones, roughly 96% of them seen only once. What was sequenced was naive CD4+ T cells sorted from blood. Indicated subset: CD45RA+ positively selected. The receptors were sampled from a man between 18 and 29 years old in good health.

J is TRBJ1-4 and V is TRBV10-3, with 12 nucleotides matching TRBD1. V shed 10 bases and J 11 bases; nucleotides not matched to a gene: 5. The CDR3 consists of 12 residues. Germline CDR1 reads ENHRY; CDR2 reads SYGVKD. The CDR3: CATGQGAVKLFF. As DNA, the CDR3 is TGTGCCACGGGACAGGGGGCGGTTAAACTGTTTTTT.

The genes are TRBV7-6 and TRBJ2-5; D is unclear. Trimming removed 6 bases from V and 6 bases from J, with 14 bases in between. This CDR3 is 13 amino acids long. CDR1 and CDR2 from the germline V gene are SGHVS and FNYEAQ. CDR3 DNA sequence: TGTGCCAGCAGACCTCAGCAGTGGCAGACCCAGTACTTC. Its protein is CASRPQQWQTQYF.

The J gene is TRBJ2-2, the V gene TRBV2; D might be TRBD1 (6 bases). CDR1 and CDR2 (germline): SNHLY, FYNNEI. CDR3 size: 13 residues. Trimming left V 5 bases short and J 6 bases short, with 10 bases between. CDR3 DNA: TGTGCCAGCAGTTATCAGGGGTCCGGGGAGCTGTTTTTT. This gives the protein CASSYQGSGELFF.

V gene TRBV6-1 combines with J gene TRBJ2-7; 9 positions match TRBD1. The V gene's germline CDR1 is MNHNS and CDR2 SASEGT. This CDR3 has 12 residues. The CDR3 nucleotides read TGTGCCAGCAGTGAATCCCGGGACAGGGTATTAGTC. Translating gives CASSESRDRVLV.

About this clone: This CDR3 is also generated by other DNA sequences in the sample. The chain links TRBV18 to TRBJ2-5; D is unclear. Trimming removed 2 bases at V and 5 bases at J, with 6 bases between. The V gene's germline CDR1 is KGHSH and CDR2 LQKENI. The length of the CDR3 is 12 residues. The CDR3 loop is CASSPDEETQYF. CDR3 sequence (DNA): TGTGCCAGCTCACCAGATGAGGAGACCCAGTACTTC.

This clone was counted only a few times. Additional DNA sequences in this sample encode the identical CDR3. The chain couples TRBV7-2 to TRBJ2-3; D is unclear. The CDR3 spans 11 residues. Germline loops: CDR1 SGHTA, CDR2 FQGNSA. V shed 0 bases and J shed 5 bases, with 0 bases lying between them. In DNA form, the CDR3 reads TGTGCCAGCAGCTTAGCAGATACGCAGTATTTT. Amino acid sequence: CASSLADTQYF. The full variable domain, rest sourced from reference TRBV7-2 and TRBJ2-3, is GAGVSQSPSNKVTEKGKDVELRCDPISGHTALYWYRQSLGQGLEFLIYFQGNSAPDKSGLPSDRFSAERTGGSVSTLTIQRTQQEDSAVYLCASSLADTQYFGPGTRLTVL.

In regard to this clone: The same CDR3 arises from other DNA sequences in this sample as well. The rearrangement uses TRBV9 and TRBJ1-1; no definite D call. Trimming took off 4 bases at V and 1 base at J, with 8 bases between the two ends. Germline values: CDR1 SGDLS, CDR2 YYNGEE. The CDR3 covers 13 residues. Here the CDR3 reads CASSSGPNTEAFF. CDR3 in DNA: TGTGCCAGCAGCTCTGGACCGAACACTGAAGCTTTCTTT.

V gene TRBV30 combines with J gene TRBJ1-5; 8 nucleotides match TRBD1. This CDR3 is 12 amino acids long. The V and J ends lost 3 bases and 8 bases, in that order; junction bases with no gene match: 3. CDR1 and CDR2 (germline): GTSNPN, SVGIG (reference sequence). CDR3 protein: CAWSDRGEPQHF. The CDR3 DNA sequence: TGTGCCTGGAGCGACAGGGGTGAGCCCCAGCATTTT.

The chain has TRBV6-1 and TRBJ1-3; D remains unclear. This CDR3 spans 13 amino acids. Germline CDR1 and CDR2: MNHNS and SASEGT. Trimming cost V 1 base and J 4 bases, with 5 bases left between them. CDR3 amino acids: CASSEVKGNTIYF. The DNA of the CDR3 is TGTGCCAGCAGTGAAGTTAAAGGAAACACCATATATTTT.

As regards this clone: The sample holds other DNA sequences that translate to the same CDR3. The CDR3 spells CASSVDGAYGYTF. Here the CDR3 DNA reads TGTGCCAGCAGCGTAGATGGAGCCTATGGCTACACCTTC. V and J are TRBV9 and TRBJ1-2; D remains ambiguous. This CDR3 is built from 13 residues. Germline V gives CDR1 SGDLS, CDR2 YYNGEE. V shed 0 bases and J shed 4 bases, with 7 bases lying between them.

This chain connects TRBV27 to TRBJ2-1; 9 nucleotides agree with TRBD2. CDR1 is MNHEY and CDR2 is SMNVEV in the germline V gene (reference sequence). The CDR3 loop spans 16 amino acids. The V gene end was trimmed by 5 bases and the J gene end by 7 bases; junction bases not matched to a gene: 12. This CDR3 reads CASSPLFAGGLNEQFF. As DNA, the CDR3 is TGTGCCAGCAGTCCCCTCTTTGCGGGAGGGCTAAATGAGCAGTTCTTC.

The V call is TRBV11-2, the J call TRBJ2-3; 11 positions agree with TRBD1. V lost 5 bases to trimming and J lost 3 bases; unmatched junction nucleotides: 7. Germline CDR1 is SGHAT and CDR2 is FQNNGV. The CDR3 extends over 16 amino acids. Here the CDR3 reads CASSQGQGGSTDTQYF. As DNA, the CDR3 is TGTGCCAGCAGCCAGGGACAGGGGGGGAGTACAGATACGCAGTATTTT.

CDR3 protein: CASRPTELNEKLFF. DNA of the CDR3: TGTGCCAGCAGGCCGACGGAACTTAATGAAAAACTGTTTTTT. V usage is TRBV2 and J usage is TRBJ1-4; no firm D call. The germline V and J ends were trimmed by 6 bases and 4 bases, with 12 bases remaining between them. Germline loops: CDR1 SNHLY, CDR2 FYNNEI. This CDR3 comprises 14 residues. The full variable domain, completed using reference TRBV2 and TRBJ1-4, is EPEVTQTPSHQVTQMGQEVILRCVPISNHLYFYWYRQILGQKVEFLVSFYNNEISEKSEIFDDQFSVERPDGSNFTLKIRSTKLEDSAMYFCASRPTELNEKLFFGSGTQLSVL.

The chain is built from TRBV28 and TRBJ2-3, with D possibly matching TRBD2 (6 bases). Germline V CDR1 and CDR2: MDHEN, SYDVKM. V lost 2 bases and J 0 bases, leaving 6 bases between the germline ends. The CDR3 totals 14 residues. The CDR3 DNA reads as TGTGCCAGCAGTTTAGGGACTAGCACAGATACGCAGTATTTT. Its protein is CASSLGTSTDTQYF.

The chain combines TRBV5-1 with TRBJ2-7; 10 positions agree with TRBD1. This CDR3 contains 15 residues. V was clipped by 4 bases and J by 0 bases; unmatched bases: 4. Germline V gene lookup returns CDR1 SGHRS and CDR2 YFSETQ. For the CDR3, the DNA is TGCGCCAGCAGCGAGACAGGGGGCGCCTCCTACGAGCAGTACTTC. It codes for CASSETGGASYEQYF.

The CDR3 spells CASSSGAGGGETQYF. In DNA, the CDR3 is TGTGCCAGCAGTAGTGGCGCAGGGGGCGGAGAGACCCAGTACTTC. The chain is built from TRBV6-1 and TRBJ2-5; the match to TRBD1 covers 8 bases. The CDR3 is 15 residues long. The V segment lost 5 bases and the J segment 4 bases; nucleotides outside the gene matches: 9. The germline gives CDR1 MNHNS, CDR2 SASEGT.